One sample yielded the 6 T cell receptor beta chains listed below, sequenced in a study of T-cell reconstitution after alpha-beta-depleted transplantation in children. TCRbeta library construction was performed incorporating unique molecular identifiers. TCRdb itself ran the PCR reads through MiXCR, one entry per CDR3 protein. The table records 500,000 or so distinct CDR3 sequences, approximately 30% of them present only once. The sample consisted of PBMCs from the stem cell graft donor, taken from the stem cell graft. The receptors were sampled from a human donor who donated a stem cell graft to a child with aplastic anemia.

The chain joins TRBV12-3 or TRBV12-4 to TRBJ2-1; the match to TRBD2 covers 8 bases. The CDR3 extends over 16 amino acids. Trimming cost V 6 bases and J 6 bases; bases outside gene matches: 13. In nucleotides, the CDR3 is TGTGCCAGCAGCCAATCCGGGACTAGACCATCCAATGAGCAGTTCTTC. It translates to CASSQSGTRPSNEQFF.

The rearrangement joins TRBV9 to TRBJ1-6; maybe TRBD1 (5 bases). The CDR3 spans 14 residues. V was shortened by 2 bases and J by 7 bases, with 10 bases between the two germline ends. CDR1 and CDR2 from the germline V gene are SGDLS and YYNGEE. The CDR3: CASSVGTGNSPLHF. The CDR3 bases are TGTGCCAGCAGCGTGGGGACGGGGAATTCACCCCTCCACTTT.

The CDR3 reads CASSFGPATNEKLFF. The CDR3 nucleotides are TGTGCCAGCAGTTTTGGCCCCGCAACTAATGAAAAACTGTTTTTT. The chain combines TRBV28 with TRBJ1-4, with no clear D. The CDR3 contains 15 residues. Trimming cost V 3 bases and J 0 bases, with 8 bases left between them. The V gene's germline CDR1 is MDHEN and CDR2 SYDVKM.

CDR3 nucleotides: TGCAGCGTCGCCAGTTATGGCTCCTACAATGAGCAGTTCTTC. Protein: CSVASYGSYNEQFF. The V gene is TRBV29-1, the J gene TRBJ2-1; D not resolved. V dropped 6 bases and J dropped 0 bases, with 12 bases sitting between them. The CDR3 has 14 amino acids. Germline assignment: CDR1 SQVTM and CDR2 ANQGSEA.

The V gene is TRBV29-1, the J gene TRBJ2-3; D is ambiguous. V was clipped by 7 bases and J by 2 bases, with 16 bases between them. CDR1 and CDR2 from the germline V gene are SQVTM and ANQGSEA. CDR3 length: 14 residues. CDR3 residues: CSAGPIPSTDTQYF. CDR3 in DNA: TGCAGCGCCGGCCCAATTCCATCCACAGATACGCAGTATTTT.

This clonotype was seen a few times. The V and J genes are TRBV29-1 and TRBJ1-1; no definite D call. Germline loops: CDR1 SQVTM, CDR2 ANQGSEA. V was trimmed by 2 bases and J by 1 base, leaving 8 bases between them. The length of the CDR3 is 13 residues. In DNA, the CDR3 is TGCAGCGTTGAACTTACGGCGAACACTGAAGCTTTCTTT. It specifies CSVELTANTEAFF.